This T cell receptor (beta chain) was observed in a study of cytomegalovirus exposure and HLA in healthy donors. Looked up from germline, CDR1 is LNHDA and CDR2 is SQIVND (reference sequence). V lost 5 bases, J lost 3 bases, and 10 bases stayed unmatched. The CDR3 has 16 amino acids. This clone has just one count. The data were produced by immunoSEQ multiplex PCR, yet TCRdb's version contains in-frame clones alone and is incomplete. The sample lists more than 50,000 clones; about 95% were seen once. The TCR sequence derives from a man aged 18 to 30 in good health and CMV-seronegative. The specimen was PBMCs. The gene calls are TRBV19 and TRBJ1-5; 7 nucleotides match TRBD1. The CDR3 DNA sequence: TGTGCCAGTAGTCCCCCCGCGACAGGGATCAATCAGCCCCAGCATTTT. This encodes CASSPPATGINQPQHF.